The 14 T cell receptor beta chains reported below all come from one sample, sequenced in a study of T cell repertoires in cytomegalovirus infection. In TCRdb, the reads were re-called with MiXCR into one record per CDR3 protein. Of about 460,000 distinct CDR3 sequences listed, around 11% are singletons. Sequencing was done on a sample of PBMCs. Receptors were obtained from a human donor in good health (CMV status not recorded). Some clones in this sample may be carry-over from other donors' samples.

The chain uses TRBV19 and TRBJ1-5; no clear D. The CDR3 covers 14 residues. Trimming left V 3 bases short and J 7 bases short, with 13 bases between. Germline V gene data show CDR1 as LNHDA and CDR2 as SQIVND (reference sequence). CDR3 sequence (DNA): TGTGCCAGTAGTATGGGGTTGCAGCGACAGCCCCAGCATTTT. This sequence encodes CASSMGLQRQPQHF.

The CDR3 protein is CASSTLAGGFGDTGELFF. DNA of the CDR3: TGTGCCAGTAGTACATTAGCGGGGGGTTTCGGAGACACCGGGGAGCTGTTTTTT. The chain combines TRBV19 with TRBJ2-2; 10 bases map to TRBD2. The CDR3 runs 18 residues. The V gene's germline CDR1 is LNHDA and CDR2 SQIVND (reference sequence). V was clipped by 4 bases and J by 3 bases; unmatched bases: 11.

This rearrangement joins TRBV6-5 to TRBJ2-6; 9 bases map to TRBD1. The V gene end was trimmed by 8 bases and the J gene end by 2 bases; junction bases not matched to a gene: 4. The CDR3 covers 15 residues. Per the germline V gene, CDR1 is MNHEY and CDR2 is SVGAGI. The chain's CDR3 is CASEQGAAGANVLTF. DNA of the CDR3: TGTGCCAGCGAACAGGGGGCAGCTGGGGCCAACGTCCTGACTTTC.

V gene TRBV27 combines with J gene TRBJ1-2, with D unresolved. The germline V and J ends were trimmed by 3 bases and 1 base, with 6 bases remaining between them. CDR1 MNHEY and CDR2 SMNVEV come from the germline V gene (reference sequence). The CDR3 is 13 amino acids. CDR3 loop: CASSFGINYGYTF. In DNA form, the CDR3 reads TGTGCCAGCAGTTTCGGCATTAACTATGGCTACACCTTC.

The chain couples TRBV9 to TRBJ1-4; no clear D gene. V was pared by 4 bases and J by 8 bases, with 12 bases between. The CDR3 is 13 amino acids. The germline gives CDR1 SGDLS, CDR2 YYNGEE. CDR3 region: CASSYAGEEKLFF. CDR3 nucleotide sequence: TGTGCCAGCAGCTACGCCGGGGAGGAAAAACTGTTTTTT.

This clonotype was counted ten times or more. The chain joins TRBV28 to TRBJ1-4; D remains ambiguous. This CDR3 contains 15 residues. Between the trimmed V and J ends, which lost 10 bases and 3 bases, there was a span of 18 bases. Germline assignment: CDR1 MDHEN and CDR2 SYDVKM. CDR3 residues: CATSVLTTSNEKLFF. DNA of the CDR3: TGTGCCACCTCAGTTTTGACAACCTCTAATGAAAAACTGTTTTTT. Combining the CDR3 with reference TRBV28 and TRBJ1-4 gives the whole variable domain DVKVTQSSRYLVKRTGEKVFLECVQDMDHENMFWYRQDPGLGLRLIYFSYDVKMKEKGDIPEGYSVSREKKERFSLILESASTNQTSMYLCATSVLTTSNEKLFFGSGTQLSVL.

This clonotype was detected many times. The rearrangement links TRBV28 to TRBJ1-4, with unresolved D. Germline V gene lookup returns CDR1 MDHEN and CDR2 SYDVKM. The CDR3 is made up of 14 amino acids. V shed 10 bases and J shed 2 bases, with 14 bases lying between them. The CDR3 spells CAIGEVLTNEKLFF. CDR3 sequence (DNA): TGTGCCATCGGCGAGGTGCTGACTAATGAAAAACTGTTTTTT.

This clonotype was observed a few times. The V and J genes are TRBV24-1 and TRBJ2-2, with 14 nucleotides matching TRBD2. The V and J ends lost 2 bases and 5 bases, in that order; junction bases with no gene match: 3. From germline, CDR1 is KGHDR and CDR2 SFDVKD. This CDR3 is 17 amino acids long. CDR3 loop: CATSDWGTSGSTGELFF. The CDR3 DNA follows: TGTGCCACCAGTGATTGGGGGACTAGCGGGAGTACCGGGGAGCTGTTTTTT.

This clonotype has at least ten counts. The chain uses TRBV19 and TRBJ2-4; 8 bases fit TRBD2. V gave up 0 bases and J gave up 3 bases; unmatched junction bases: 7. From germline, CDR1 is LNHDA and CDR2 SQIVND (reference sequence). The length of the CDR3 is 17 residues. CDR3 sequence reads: CASSIDRAGGGKNIQYF. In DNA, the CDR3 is TGTGCCAGTAGTATAGATCGGGCGGGGGGAGGCAAAAACATTCAGTACTTC.

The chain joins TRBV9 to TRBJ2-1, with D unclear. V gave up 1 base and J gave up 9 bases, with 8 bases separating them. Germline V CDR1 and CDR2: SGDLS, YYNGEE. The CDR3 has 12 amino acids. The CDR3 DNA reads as TGTGCCAGCAGCGTAAGGATGGGTGAGCAGTTCTTC. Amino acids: CASSVRMGEQFF.

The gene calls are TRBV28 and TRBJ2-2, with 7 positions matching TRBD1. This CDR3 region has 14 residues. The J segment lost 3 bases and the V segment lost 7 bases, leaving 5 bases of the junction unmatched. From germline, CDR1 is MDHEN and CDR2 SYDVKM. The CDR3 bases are TGTGCCAGCAATCCCAGGGGGTACACCGGGGAGCTGTTTTTT. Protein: CASNPRGYTGELFF. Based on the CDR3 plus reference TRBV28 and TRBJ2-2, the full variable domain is DVKVTQSSRYLVKRTGEKVFLECVQDMDHENMFWYRQDPGLGLRLIYFSYDVKMKEKGDIPEGYSVSREKKERFSLILESASTNQTSMYLCASNPRGYTGELFFGEGSRLTVL.

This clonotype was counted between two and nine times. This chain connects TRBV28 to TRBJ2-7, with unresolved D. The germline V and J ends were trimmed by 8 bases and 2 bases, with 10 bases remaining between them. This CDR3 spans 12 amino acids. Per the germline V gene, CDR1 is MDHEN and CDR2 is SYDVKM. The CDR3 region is CASHSSTYEQYF. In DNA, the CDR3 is TGTGCCAGCCATTCTTCAACCTACGAGCAGTACTTC.

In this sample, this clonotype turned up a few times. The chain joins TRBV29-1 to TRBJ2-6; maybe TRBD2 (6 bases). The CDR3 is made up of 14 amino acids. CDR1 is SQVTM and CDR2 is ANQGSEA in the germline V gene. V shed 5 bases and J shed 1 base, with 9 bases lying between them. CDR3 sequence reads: CSVRGESGANVLTF. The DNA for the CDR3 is TGCAGCGTTCGCGGGGAGTCTGGGGCCAACGTCCTGACTTTC.

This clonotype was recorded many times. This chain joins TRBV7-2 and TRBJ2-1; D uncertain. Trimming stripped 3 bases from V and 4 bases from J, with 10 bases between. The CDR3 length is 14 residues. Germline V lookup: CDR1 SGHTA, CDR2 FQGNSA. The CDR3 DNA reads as TGTGCCAGCAGCTTTTTATCGCCTTACAATGAGCAGTTCTTC. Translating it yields CASSFLSPYNEQFF.